The 5 T cell receptor beta chains below come from one sample, sequenced in a study of beta chain features in type 1 diabetes. General observations from the study: For Type 1 diabetes patients, all four CD4+ subsets carried TCRB CDR3s that were moderately but significantly shorter.

The isolated RNA, all of it, was reverse transcribed, so expressed TCRB transcripts were what got sequenced. The protocol was immunoSEQ multiplex PCR, while the TCRdb copy is restricted to in-frame clones and leaves out a portion. There are some 140,000 clones in the sample; approximately 9% occur only once, and approximately 0.7% lies in the top ten. No antigen has been identified for these receptors. Material for sequencing was central memory CD4+ T cells from blood. The receptors shown here come from a man in his thirties or forties with type 1 diabetes.

The rearrangement links TRBV18 to TRBJ1-1; possible D gene TRBD1, 6 bases. The CDR3 runs 15 residues. The V end was cut by 2 bases, the J end by 3 bases, with 13 bases between. CDR1 KGHSH and CDR2 LQKENI come from the germline V gene. CDR3 amino acids: CASSPVRGLDTEAFF. The CDR3 region has the DNA TGTGCCAGCTCACCAGTCAGGGGCCTAGACACTGAAGCTTTCTTT.

This clone was observed a handful of times. The chain joins TRBV6-6 to TRBJ2-3; possibly TRBD1 for D (5 bases). The V and J ends lost 0 bases and 1 base respectively, with 11 bases between them. The germline V gene encodes CDR1 MNHNY and CDR2 SVGAGI (reference sequence). CDR3 length: 16 residues. The DNA of the CDR3 is TGTGCCAGCAGTTACTCGAAAAGGGGCGGCACAGATACGCAGTATTTT. Translating gives CASSYSKRGGTDTQYF.

This clone was found a few times. The rearrangement uses TRBV28 and TRBJ2-3, with a tentative D call TRBD2 (6 bases). Germline values: CDR1 MDHEN, CDR2 SYDVKM. The CDR3 is 15 residues long. Trimming took 2 bases from V and 2 from J, leaving 11 bases between them. The CDR3 nucleotides read TGTGCCAGCAGTTTAGGCGGGGACCTCACAGATACGCAGTATTTT. The encoded protein is CASSLGGDLTDTQYF.

This clone was counted only a few times. The rearrangement uses TRBV7-9 and TRBJ1-6; D may be TRBD1 (6 bases). Deletions cut 2 bases from V and 7 bases from J, with 12 bases between. This CDR3 spans 15 amino acids. In germline, CDR1 is SEHNR, CDR2 FQNEAQ (reference sequence). In DNA form, the CDR3 reads TGTGCCAGCAGCTTATCCGGGACAACGAATTCACCCCTCCACTTT. It yields the protein CASSLSGTTNSPLHF.

This clone was counted at least ten times. This rearrangement joins TRBV29-1 to TRBJ1-1, with TRBD1 matching over 9 bases. The CDR3 sequence is 13 residues long. Germline values: CDR1 SQVTM, CDR2 ANQGSEA. Losses at the gene ends were 7 bases for V and 3 bases for J; bases not matched to a gene: 6. The CDR3 nucleotides read TGCAGCGGGGGACAGGGAAGGGACACTGAAGCTTTCTTT. Amino acid sequence: CSGGQGRDTEAFF.